The sample holds one count of the clone carrying this T cell receptor beta chain. Its antigen is undetermined. The data originate from a study of T cell responses to AZD1222 COVID-19 vaccine. This CDR3 is built from 14 residues. V dropped 0 bases and J dropped 7 bases, with 15 bases sitting between them. Germline V gives CDR1 GTSNPN, CDR2 SVGIG (reference sequence). Sequenced by immunoSEQ multiplex PCR; TCRdb stores in-frame clones only, minus some. The data contain some 80,000 clones, around three quarters of them singletons. Study-wide results and limits: Baseline seropositives among AZD1222 recipients totaled only five or six. Donors were mostly white British, more females; clonal diversity possibly underestimated.

Source: peripheral blood, taken 28 days after the second dose of the MenACWY control vaccine. This clonotype was sampled from an adult who received the MenACWY meningococcal vaccine as a control. The chain carries TRBV30 and TRBJ1-2; D gene ambiguous. The CDR3 coding sequence is TGTGCCTGGAGTGTAGGCGGCTTTAGTGTTGGCTACACCTTC. Residues: CAWSVGGFSVGYTF.